The 28 T cell receptor beta chains below were found in one sample sequenced in a study of preoperative IRX-2 immunotherapy in early breast cancer. Profiling relied on immunoSEQ multiplex PCR, and the TCRdb table lists in-frame clones only, not all of them. The sample has 75,000 to 100,000 clones; about nine tenths are singletons. Specified treatment: preoperative locoregional IRX-2 cytokine immunotherapy. Sequencing used tumor tissue, obtained after IRX-2 immunotherapy. The source is a human donor with breast cancer.

The V call is TRBV6-8, the J call TRBJ1-1, with D unresolved. The germline V gene has CDR1 MNHGY and CDR2 SAAAGT. The CDR3 runs to 15 residues. Deletions cut 2 bases from V and 3 bases from J, with 13 bases between. CDR3 loop: CASSYGDDSDTEAFF. The CDR3 nucleotides read TGTGCCAGCAGTTACGGGGATGATTCGGACACTGAAGCTTTCTTT.

J is TRBJ2-7 and V is TRBV5-1, with 10 bases identical to TRBD2. Germline CDR1 SGHRS, CDR2 YFSETQ. The CDR3 loop spans 14 amino acids. V lost 4 bases to trimming and J lost 6 bases; unmatched junction nucleotides: 7. Here the CDR3 reads CASSQLAGPSEQYF. In DNA form, the CDR3 reads TGCGCCAGCAGCCAACTAGCGGGGCCTTCCGAGCAGTACTTC.

This clone was seen a few times. The chain joins TRBV12-5 to TRBJ2-2; unclear D gene. CDR1 and CDR2 (germline): LGHNT, FRNRAP. CDR3 size: 12 residues. The V end was cut by 7 bases, the J end by 1 base, with 4 bases between. The CDR3 loop is CASAENTGELFF. The CDR3 bases are TGTGCTAGTGCTGAGAACACCGGGGAGCTGTTTTTT.

The V and J genes are TRBV6-8 and TRBJ1-4; 11 positions agree with TRBD1. V gave up 7 bases and J gave up 7 bases; unmatched junction bases: 5. Germline V CDR1 and CDR2: MNHGY, SAAAGT. The CDR3 loop spans 14 amino acids. CDR3 nucleotides: TGTGCCAGCAAGTCCGGGACAGGGGGTGAAAAACTGTTTTTT. The encoded protein is CASKSGTGGEKLFF.

This clone appeared once. V gene TRBV18 combines with J gene TRBJ2-5; TRBD2 aligns across 7 bases. The V gene end was trimmed by 3 bases and the J gene end by 1 base; junction bases not matched to a gene: 2. Germline CDR1 is KGHSH and CDR2 is LQKENI. The length of the CDR3 is 14 residues. The CDR3 DNA reads TGTGCCAGCTCACCCGGACTAGGCCAAGAGACCCAGTACTTC. It encodes CASSPGLGQETQYF.

The chain is built from TRBV7-1 and TRBJ1-4; 8 bases line up with TRBD1. TRBV7-1 is an ORF, and what it does is uncertain. The CDR3 is made up of 17 amino acids. Unmatched junction bases numbered 10, after V lost 3 bases and J lost 4 bases. CDR3 sequence (DNA): TGTGCCAGCAGCTCCGGTAACACAGGGGGTAATAATGAAAAACTGTTTTTT. This encodes CASSSGNTGGNNEKLFF.

This clone was detected only once. This chain uses TRBV19 with TRBJ1-1; tentatively, D is TRBD1 (5 bases). This CDR3 comprises 14 residues. V was clipped by 8 bases and J by 3 bases, with 16 bases between them. Germline values: CDR1 LNHDA, CDR2 SQIVND (reference sequence). Here the CDR3 reads CASFGWRGYTEAFF. The CDR3 DNA reads as TGTGCCAGTTTCGGGTGGAGGGGATACACTGAAGCTTTCTTT.

The genes are TRBV14 and TRBJ1-2; 11 bases fit TRBD1. The CDR3 is 17 residues long. In germline, CDR1 is SGHDN, CDR2 FVKESK. The V gene end was trimmed by 4 bases and the J gene end by 6 bases; junction bases not matched to a gene: 13. CDR3 in DNA: TGTGCCAGCAGCCGACCGACTGGACAGGGGGCTGGACATGGCTACACCTTC. Translation: CASSRPTGQGAGHGYTF.

The chain couples TRBV11-3 to TRBJ2-1; D perhaps matches TRBD2 (6 bases). The CDR3 is 16 residues long. Germline lookup yields CDR1 SGHNT and CDR2 YENEEA. Trimming took off 3 bases at V and 1 base at J, with 13 bases between the two ends. CDR3 DNA sequence: TGTGCCAGCAGCTTGGGACTTGAGGGGTCCTACAATGAGCAGTTCTTC. This encodes CASSLGLEGSYNEQFF. Together with reference TRBV11-3 and TRBJ2-1, the CDR3 gives the full variable domain: EAGVVQSPRYKIIEKKQPVAFWCNPISGHNTLYWYLQNLGQGPELLIRYENEEAVDDSQLPKDRFSAERLKGVDSTLKIQPAELGDSAVYLCASSLGLEGSYNEQFFGPGTRLTVL.

CDR3 in DNA: TGCGCCAGCAGCTTGGAAGACAGGGACGAAAAACTGTTTTTT. This gives the protein CASSLEDRDEKLFF. This chain joins TRBV5-1 and TRBJ1-4; TRBD1 aligns across 7 bases. Germline V gene data show CDR1 as SGHRS and CDR2 as YFSETQ. This CDR3 comprises 14 residues. Trimming cost V 0 bases and J 8 bases; bases outside gene matches: 4.

This chain uses TRBV6-8 with TRBJ2-2; 7 bases are a match to TRBD2. Per germline, CDR1 MNHGY and CDR2 SAAAGT. J gave up 8 bases and V 7 bases, and 13 bases lay outside the gene matches. The CDR3 contains 15 residues. The CDR3 loop reads CASKITGGQTGELFF. The DNA of the CDR3 is TGTGCCAGCAAGATTACGGGAGGCCAAACGGGGGAGCTGTTTTTT.

This chain joins TRBV28 and TRBJ1-6, with 10 positions matching TRBD1. Germline V gives CDR1 MDHEN, CDR2 SYDVKM. Unmatched junction bases numbered 6, after V lost 6 bases and J lost 7 bases. This CDR3 has 15 residues. CDR3 region: CASSSGTGANSPLHF. The CDR3 DNA sequence: TGTGCCAGCAGCTCCGGGACAGGGGCCAATTCACCCCTCCACTTT.

A note on this clone: This specimen includes other DNA sequences encoding the same CDR3. The V and J genes are TRBV5-1 and TRBJ1-3; a weak D match, TRBD1 (6 bases). The V gene lost 0 bases and the J gene lost 1 base, with 8 bases spanning the gap. Germline CDR1 SGHRS, CDR2 YFSETQ. The CDR3 has 15 residues. DNA of the CDR3: TGCGCCAGCAGCTTGGAGGGGGGATCTGGAAACACCATATATTTT. This translates into CASSLEGGSGNTIYF.

The J gene is TRBJ1-2, the V gene TRBV28; maybe TRBD1 (6 bases). CDR3 size: 16 residues. CDR1 is MDHEN and CDR2 is SYDVKM in the germline V gene. V was clipped by 3 bases and J by 4 bases, with 18 bases between them. CDR3 nucleotides: TGTGCCAGCAGTTTGGTTAGCAGGGGAGTATTCTATGGCTACACCTTC. Translated, it gives CASSLVSRGVFYGYTF.

The rearrangement uses TRBV19 and TRBJ1-5; D is perhaps TRBD1 (6 bases). Trimming left V 6 bases short and J 0 bases short, with 15 bases between. CDR3 length equals 16 residues. Germline V gene data show CDR1 as LNHDA and CDR2 as SQIVND (reference sequence). CDR3 DNA sequence: TGTGCCAGTAGACCAGGGGCGGGCTATAGCAATCAGCCCCAGCATTTT. Translation gives CASRPGAGYSNQPQHF.

This clone was seen once. The chain recombines TRBV27 with TRBJ1-4, with 8 bases aligning to TRBD1. Germline V gene sequence: CDR1 MNHEY, CDR2 SMNVEV (reference sequence). V dropped 5 bases and J dropped 7; count of bases not matched to a gene: 6. The CDR3 is 14 residues long. CDR3 sequence: CASSLVTGAEKLFF. CDR3 coding DNA: TGTGCCAGCAGTCTTGTGACAGGGGCTGAAAAACTGTTTTTT.

The genes are TRBV6-4 and TRBJ1-5; D remains unclear. V lost 6 bases and J 4 bases, leaving 10 bases between the germline ends. The CDR3 totals 13 residues. Germline CDR1 and CDR2: MRHNA and SNTAGT. CDR3 region: CASSPSGNQPQHF. DNA for the CDR3: TGTGCCAGCAGCCCCTCGGGGAATCAGCCCCAGCATTTT.

The V gene is TRBV6-8, the J gene TRBJ1-4; D unclear. The CDR3 length is 15 residues. The V gene lost 5 bases and the J gene lost 1 base, with 11 bases spanning the gap. Germline lookup yields CDR1 MNHGY and CDR2 SAAAGT. The CDR3 sequence is CASSDTWVTNEKLFF. CDR3 DNA: TGTGCCAGCAGTGACACATGGGTAACTAATGAAAAACTGTTTTTT.

CDR3 residues: CASSADRDNSPLHF. CDR3 coding DNA: TGTGCCAGTAGTGCGGACAGGGATAATTCACCCCTCCACTTT. The chain combines TRBV19 with TRBJ1-6, with 8 positions matching TRBD1. In germline, CDR1 is LNHDA, CDR2 SQIVND (reference sequence). The V and J ends lost 5 bases and 5 bases, in that order; junction bases with no gene match: 2. The CDR3 runs 14 residues.

This chain connects TRBV6-8 to TRBJ1-1; possibly TRBD1 for D (6 bases). Trimming shortened V by 8 bases and J by 6 bases, and 13 bases separated the two germline ends. Germline lookup yields CDR1 MNHGY and CDR2 SAAAGT. The CDR3 has 12 amino acids. The CDR3 loop reads CASAGGGSEAFF. CDR3 nucleotides: TGTGCCAGCGCTGGGGGGGGCTCTGAAGCTTTCTTT.

This chain connects TRBV7-1 to TRBJ2-7; D is possibly TRBD2 (6 bases). TRBV7-1 is assigned to the ORF class and has an uncertain function. This CDR3 is 13 amino acids long. Between the trimmed V and J ends, which lost 5 bases and 6 bases, there was a span of 14 bases. The CDR3, as DNA: TGTGCCAGCAGCCAAACGACTAGGGGCGAGCAGTACTTC. This codes for CASSQTTRGEQYF.

This clone was seen once. The rearrangement links TRBV6-8 to TRBJ2-5; tentatively, D is TRBD2 (6 bases). In germline, CDR1 is MNHGY, CDR2 SAAAGT. There are 14 residues in the CDR3. V dropped 10 bases and J dropped 1 base, with 16 bases sitting between them. The CDR3, as DNA: TGTGCCATCGCTCCGGGACTCGGCCAAGAGACCCAGTACTTC. Its translation is CAIAPGLGQETQYF.

A few counts support this clone. This chain links TRBV15 with TRBJ2-1; 7 bases map to TRBD1. In germline, CDR1 is LNHNV, CDR2 YYDKDF (reference sequence). With 0 bases clipped from V and 2 bases from J, the junction kept 7 bases outside the gene matches. The length of the CDR3 is 17 residues. The CDR3 loop is CATSRDRDSYTYNEQFF. CDR3 sequence (DNA): TGTGCCACCAGCAGAGATAGGGACAGCTACACCTACAATGAGCAGTTCTTC.

The chain carries TRBV23-1 and TRBJ1-6, with D unresolved. TRBV23-1 is placed among ORFs of uncertain function. V shed 6 bases and J shed 6 bases, with 24 bases lying between them. The CDR3 has 18 residues. The CDR3 DNA is TGCGCCAGCAGCCAAGTATTGAGGCCGCAAACAAGTAATTCACCCCTCCACTTT. This sequence encodes CASSQVLRPQTSNSPLHF.

The rearrangement links TRBV7-1 to TRBJ2-3, with D possibly being TRBD1 or TRBD2 (6 bases each). TRBV7-1 counts as an open reading frame of uncertain function. The CDR3 runs to 15 residues. The V end lost 4 bases, the J end lost 4 bases, and 15 bases lay between the germline ends. In DNA form, the CDR3 reads TGTGCCAGCAGCTTGATAGGGGGGAGTGCAGATACGCAGTATTTT. It yields the protein CASSLIGGSADTQYF.

The chain is built from TRBV11-3 and TRBJ2-7, with a tentative D call TRBD1 (6 bases). The length of the CDR3 is 15 residues. Germline loops: CDR1 SGHNT, CDR2 YENEEA. V gave up 3 bases and J gave up 2 bases, with 14 bases separating them. In nucleotides, the CDR3 is TGTGCCAGCAGCTTGTGGGGGACATCACCCTACGAGCAGTACTTC. Translation gives CASSLWGTSPYEQYF.

The chain recombines TRBV6-8 with TRBJ1-2; 8 nucleotides line up with TRBD1. From germline, CDR1 is MNHGY and CDR2 SAAAGT. The CDR3 loop spans 13 amino acids. The V segment lost 5 bases and the J segment 8 bases; nucleotides outside the gene matches: 7. The CDR3 spells CASSGRTGLGYTF. The CDR3 nucleotides are TGTGCCAGCAGTGGCCGGACAGGGTTAGGCTACACCTTC.

The V gene is TRBV29-1, the J gene TRBJ2-3; D gene ambiguous. Per germline, CDR1 SQVTM and CDR2 ANQGSEA. The CDR3 is 14 amino acids. V was clipped by 4 bases and J by 4 bases, with 15 bases between them. CDR3: CSVGEARRPDTQYF. The CDR3 DNA follows: TGCAGCGTTGGTGAGGCGCGCCGACCAGATACGCAGTATTTT.